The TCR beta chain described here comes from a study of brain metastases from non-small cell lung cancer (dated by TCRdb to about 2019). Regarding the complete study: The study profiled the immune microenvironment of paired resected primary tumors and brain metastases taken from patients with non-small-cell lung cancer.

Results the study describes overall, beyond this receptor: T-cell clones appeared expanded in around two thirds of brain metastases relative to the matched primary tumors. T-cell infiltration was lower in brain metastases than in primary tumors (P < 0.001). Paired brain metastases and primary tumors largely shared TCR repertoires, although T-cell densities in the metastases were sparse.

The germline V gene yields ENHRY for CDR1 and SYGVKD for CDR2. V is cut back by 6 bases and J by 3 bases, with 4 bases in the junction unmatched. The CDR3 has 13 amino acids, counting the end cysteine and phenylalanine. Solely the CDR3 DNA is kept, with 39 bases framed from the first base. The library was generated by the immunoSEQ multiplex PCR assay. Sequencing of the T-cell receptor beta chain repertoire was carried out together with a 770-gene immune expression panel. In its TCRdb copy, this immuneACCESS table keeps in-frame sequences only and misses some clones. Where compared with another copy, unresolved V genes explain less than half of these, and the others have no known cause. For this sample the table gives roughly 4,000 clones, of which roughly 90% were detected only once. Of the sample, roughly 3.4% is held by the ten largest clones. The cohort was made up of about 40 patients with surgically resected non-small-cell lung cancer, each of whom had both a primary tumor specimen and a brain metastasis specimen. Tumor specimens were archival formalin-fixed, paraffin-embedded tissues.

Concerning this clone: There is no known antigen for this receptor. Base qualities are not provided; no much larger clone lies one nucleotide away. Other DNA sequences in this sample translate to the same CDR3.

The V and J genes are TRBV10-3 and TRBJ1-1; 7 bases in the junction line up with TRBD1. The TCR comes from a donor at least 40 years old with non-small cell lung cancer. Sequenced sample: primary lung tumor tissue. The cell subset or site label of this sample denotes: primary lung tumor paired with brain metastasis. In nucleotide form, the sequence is TGTGCCATCAGAATCAGGGGGGACACTGAAGCTTTCTTT. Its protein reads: CAIRIRGDTEAFF.